The T cell receptor (beta chain) under discussion was sequenced for a study of T cell responses to AZD1222 COVID-19 vaccine. Study conclusions and caveats: Females outnumbered males among donors, who were mostly white British; clonal diversity was possibly underestimated. Without day 14 samples, only post-peak T cell repertoires were studied.

Sequencing used immunoSEQ multiplex PCR; TCRdb keeps in-frame clones, though not all of them. The sample holds 90,000 to 120,000 clones, roughly 87% seen once. The CDR3 is 13 residues long. The V and J ends lost 5 bases and 5 bases, in that order; junction bases with no gene match: 7. Looked up from germline, CDR1 is GTSNPN and CDR2 is SVGIG (reference sequence). A word on this clone: Its antigen remains unidentified.

The V and J genes are TRBV30 and TRBJ1-1; 8 bases are a match to TRBD1. This sample comprised peripheral blood, obtained 28 days after the second AZD1222 dose. The TCR sequence derives from an adult who received the AZD1222 COVID-19 vaccine. The CDR3 here is CAWATGGNTEAFF. The CDR3, as DNA: TGTGCCTGGGCTACAGGGGGTAATACTGAAGCTTTCTTT.